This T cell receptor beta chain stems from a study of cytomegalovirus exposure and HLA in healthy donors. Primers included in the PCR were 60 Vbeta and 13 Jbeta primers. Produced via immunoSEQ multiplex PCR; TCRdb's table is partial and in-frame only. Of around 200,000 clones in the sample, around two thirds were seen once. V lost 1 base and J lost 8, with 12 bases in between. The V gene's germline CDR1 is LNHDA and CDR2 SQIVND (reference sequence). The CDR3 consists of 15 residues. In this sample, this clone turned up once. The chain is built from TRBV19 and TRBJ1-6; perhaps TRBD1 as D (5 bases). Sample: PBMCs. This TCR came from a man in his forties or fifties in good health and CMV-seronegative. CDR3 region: CASSIAGREDSPLHF. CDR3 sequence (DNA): TGTGCCAGTAGTATAGCCGGCAGGGAAGATTCACCCCTCCACTTT.